These T cell receptor beta chains were read from a single sample in a study of neurological immune-mediated disorders. In TCRdb, the 5' RACE reads were re-called with MiXCR into one record per CDR3 protein. The sample holds approximately 50,000 distinct CDR3 sequences, 3% to 4.5% seen once. Source material: PBMCs. The receptors stem from a man aged 55 to 69 with multiple sclerosis. Both conserved end residues are part of each CDR3. The order of the fields is V gene, J gene, CDR3 protein.

v_gene: TRBV12-3/TRBV12-4; j_gene: TRBJ2-7; CDR3aa: CASRHQDSHEQYF
v_gene: TRBV7-8; j_gene: TRBJ1-6; CDR3aa: CASSSMMSAPLHF
v_gene: TRBV7-9; j_gene: TRBJ2-1; CDR3aa: CASSQTRDNEQFF
v_gene: TRBV12-3/TRBV12-4; j_gene: TRBJ1-1; CDR3aa: CASSSTGTGVTEAFF
v_gene: TRBV14; j_gene: TRBJ1-2; CDR3aa: CASSQARNFPLGYTF
v_gene: TRBV5-1; j_gene: TRBJ2-2; CDR3aa: CASRPTSANTGELFF
v_gene: TRBV5-5; j_gene: TRBJ1-2; CDR3aa: CASSGPGTPEHGYTF
v_gene: TRBV4-2; j_gene: TRBJ2-7; CDR3aa: CASSLGASANEQYF
v_gene: TRBV6-2/TRBV6-3; j_gene: TRBJ2-7; CDR3aa: CASSYRDSRSYEQYF
v_gene: TRBV5-1; j_gene: TRBJ1-1; CDR3aa: CASSGTDMNTEAFF
v_gene: TRBV18; j_gene: TRBJ1-2; CDR3aa: CASSPDRIYGYTF
v_gene: TRBV20-1; j_gene: TRBJ2-3; CDR3aa: CSATPPGTGKDTQYF
v_gene: TRBV10-3; j_gene: TRBJ1-1; CDR3aa: CANSQGVGNTEAFF
v_gene: TRBV9; j_gene: TRBJ2-3; CDR3aa: CASSVVDSGVTDTQYF
v_gene: TRBV4-2; j_gene: TRBJ2-7; CDR3aa: CASSQAQGGHEQYF
v_gene: TRBV28; j_gene: TRBJ1-4; CDR3aa: CASSPLDRFATNEKLFF
v_gene: TRBV5-5; j_gene: TRBJ2-7; CDR3aa: CASSRLPGLEVDEQYF
v_gene: TRBV6-1; j_gene: TRBJ2-7; CDR3aa: CASSEGGAYEQYF
v_gene: TRBV25-1; j_gene: TRBJ2-7; CDR3aa: CASSEGQGVSYEQYF
v_gene: TRBV5-5; j_gene: TRBJ2-4; CDR3aa: CASSFLSTVKNIQYF
v_gene: TRBV20-1; j_gene: TRBJ1-1; CDR3aa: CSATRQAGEAFF
v_gene: TRBV5-1; j_gene: TRBJ1-1; CDR3aa: CASSNRQTTDTEAFF
v_gene: TRBV7-2; j_gene: TRBJ2-2; CDR3aa: CASSFRNGELFF
v_gene: TRBV3-1; j_gene: TRBJ2-2; CDR3aa: CASSPGHTTGELFF
v_gene: TRBV20-1; j_gene: TRBJ1-6; CDR3aa: CSALPPDRGFNSPLHF
v_gene: TRBV20-1; j_gene: TRBJ2-7; CDR3aa: CSVPSQGAGEQYF
v_gene: TRBV5-1; j_gene: TRBJ2-3; CDR3aa: CDSSSRTDTQYF
v_gene: TRBV2; j_gene: TRBJ2-1; CDR3aa: CASRGGQYNEQFF
v_gene: TRBV27; j_gene: TRBJ2-2; CDR3aa: CASTRSGQPTNTGELFF
v_gene: TRBV21-1; j_gene: TRBJ2-7; CDR3aa: CASFGRQALSYEQYF
v_gene: TRBV4-2; j_gene: TRBJ2-1; CDR3aa: CASSGTRVYNEQFF
v_gene: TRBV9; j_gene: TRBJ2-3; CDR3aa: CASSPRDYQADTQYF
v_gene: TRBV20-1; j_gene: TRBJ2-7; CDR3aa: CSASPGRGRSYEQYF
v_gene: TRBV5-1; j_gene: TRBJ2-6; CDR3aa: CASSLWTGNSGANVLTF
v_gene: TRBV20-1; j_gene: TRBJ1-5; CDR3aa: CSAGPTRDRGSNQPQHF
v_gene: TRBV5-1; j_gene: TRBJ2-5; CDR3aa: CASSEGTGRVETQYF
v_gene: TRBV5-1; j_gene: TRBJ2-5; CDR3aa: CASSRLLGTGSVQETQYF
v_gene: TRBV29-1; j_gene: TRBJ1-2; CDR3aa: CSVLDRGGYTF
v_gene: TRBV10-1; j_gene: TRBJ2-7; CDR3aa: CASSDLRDRVTYEQYF
v_gene: TRBV20-1; j_gene: TRBJ2-7; CDR3aa: CSARDLGLAGGGPYEQYF
v_gene: TRBV7-9; j_gene: TRBJ2-1; CDR3aa: CASSPSSSYNEQFF
v_gene: TRBV3-1; j_gene: TRBJ1-1; CDR3aa: CASSQRSGNTEAFF
v_gene: TRBV6-5; j_gene: TRBJ2-5; CDR3aa: CASRPRGGLTDKTQYF
v_gene: TRBV20-1; j_gene: TRBJ2-7; CDR3aa: CSANYADRDYEQYF
v_gene: TRBV20-1; j_gene: TRBJ2-5; CDR3aa: CSARRQGVGETQYF
v_gene: TRBV5-1; j_gene: TRBJ1-2; CDR3aa: CASSFRGRTELANYGYTF
v_gene: TRBV20-1; j_gene: TRBJ1-2; CDR3aa: CSAKRQGANYGYTF
v_gene: TRBV20-1; j_gene: TRBJ2-1; CDR3aa: CSAVRAGKQFF
v_gene: TRBV5-1; j_gene: TRBJ1-1; CDR3aa: CASSPEAGRGTEAFF
v_gene: TRBV20-1; j_gene: TRBJ2-3; CDR3aa: CSARAPQRADTQYF
v_gene: TRBV20-1; j_gene: TRBJ2-5; CDR3aa: CSELNPTGETQYF